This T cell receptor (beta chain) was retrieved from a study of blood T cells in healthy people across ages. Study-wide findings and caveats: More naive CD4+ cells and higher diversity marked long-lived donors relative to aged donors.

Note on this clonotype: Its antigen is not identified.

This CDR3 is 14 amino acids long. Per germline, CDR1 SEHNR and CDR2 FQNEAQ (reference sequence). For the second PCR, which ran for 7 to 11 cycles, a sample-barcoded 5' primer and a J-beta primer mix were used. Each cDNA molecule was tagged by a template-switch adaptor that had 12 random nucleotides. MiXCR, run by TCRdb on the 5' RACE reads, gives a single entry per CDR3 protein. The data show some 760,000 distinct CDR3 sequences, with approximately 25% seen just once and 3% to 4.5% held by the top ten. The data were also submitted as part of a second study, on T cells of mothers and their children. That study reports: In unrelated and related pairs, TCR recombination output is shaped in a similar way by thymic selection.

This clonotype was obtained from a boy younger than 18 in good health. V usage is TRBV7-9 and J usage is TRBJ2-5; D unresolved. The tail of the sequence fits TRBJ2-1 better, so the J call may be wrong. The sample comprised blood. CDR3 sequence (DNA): TGTGCCAGCAGCCCGACTGTAGTATTGGGTGAGCAGTTCTTC. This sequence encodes CASSPTVVLGEQFF.